This T cell receptor beta chain is drawn from a study of blood T cell repertoires in COVID-19. This CDR3 region has 17 residues. The germline V gene has CDR1 SGHVS and CDR2 FNYEAQ. V was pared by 5 bases and J by 2 bases, with 16 bases between. Method: immunoSEQ multiplex PCR; TCRdb's copy keeps in-frame clones and lacks some. This sample carries roughly 190,000 clones, 80% of them seen once, and the ten largest clones take about 7.2%. The rearrangement links TRBV7-6 to TRBJ2-6; D is perhaps TRBD1 (6 bases). The TCR originated in a man aged 55 to 70 with acute or convalescent COVID-19. Sequencing was done on a sample of peripheral blood. The CDR3 protein is CASSALKQGPGANVLTF. CDR3 sequence (DNA): TGTGCCAGCAGCGCACTGAAACAGGGACCTGGGGCCAACGTCCTGACTTTC. Full variable domain (outside the CDR3, taken from reference TRBV7-6 and TRBJ2-6): GAGVSQSPRYKVTKRGQDVALRCDPISGHVSLYWYRQALGQGPEFLTYFNYEAQQDKSGLPNDRFSAERPEGSISTLTIQRTEQRDSAMYRCASSALKQGPGANVLTFGAGSRLTVL.